Sequencing of this T cell receptor (beta chain) was carried out in a study of PD-L1 blockade in urothelial cancer. The wider study: Among blood samples, the median T cell count was 141,255.

Method: immunoSEQ multiplex PCR; TCRdb's copy keeps in-frame clones and lacks some. This table has approximately 79,000 clones, 85% to 95% appearing once. Indicated time point: peripheral blood 6 weeks after treatment start. Patients had urothelial carcinoma that was locally advanced or metastatic. Pretreatment and on-treatment samples were taken, numbering 1 to 8 per patient. This clone was recorded once. There are 14 residues in the CDR3. Looked up from germline, CDR1 is SEHNR and CDR2 is FQNEAQ (reference sequence). V shed 3 bases, J shed 4 bases, and the junction held 4 bases outside the gene matches.

Specimen: PBMCs, collected around atezolizumab (anti-PD-L1) treatment. The TCR comes from a woman of 80 years or more with urothelial cancer. The chain links TRBV7-9 to TRBJ2-7, with 9 bases identical to TRBD1. CDR3 protein: CASSFRQGGYEQYF. CDR3 coding DNA: TGTGCCAGCAGCTTCCGACAGGGGGGATACGAGCAGTACTTC.